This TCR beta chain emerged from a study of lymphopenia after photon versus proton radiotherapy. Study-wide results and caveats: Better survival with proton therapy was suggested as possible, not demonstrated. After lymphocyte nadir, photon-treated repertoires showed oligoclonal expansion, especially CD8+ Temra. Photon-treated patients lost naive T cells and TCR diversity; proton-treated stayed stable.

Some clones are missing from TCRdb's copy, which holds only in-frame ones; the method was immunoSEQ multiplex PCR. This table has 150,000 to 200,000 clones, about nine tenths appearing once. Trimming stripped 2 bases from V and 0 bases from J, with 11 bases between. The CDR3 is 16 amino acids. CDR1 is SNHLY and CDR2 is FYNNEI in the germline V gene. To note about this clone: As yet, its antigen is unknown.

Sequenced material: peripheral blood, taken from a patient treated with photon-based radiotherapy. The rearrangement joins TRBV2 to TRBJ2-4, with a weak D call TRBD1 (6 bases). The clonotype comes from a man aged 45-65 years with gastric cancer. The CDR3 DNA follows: TGTGCCAGCAGTGAAAGGGGGATATTAGCCAAAAACATTCAGTACTTC. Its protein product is CASSERGILAKNIQYF.